The source of this TCR beta chain is a study of blood T cell repertoires in COVID-19. In the study overall: Material from acute and convalescent COVID-19 was sourced from the United States, Italy and Spain. Nucleic acid was either cDNA or gDNA, and it came from T cells, B-cell-depleted T cells, or PBMCs.

This clone was observed once. The assay was immunoSEQ multiplex PCR, and TCRdb's table has in-frame clones only and misses some. Of about 190,000 clones in the sample, roughly 84% are singletons; the top ten hold 6.2%. CDR1 and CDR2 (germline): LNHDA, SQIVND (reference sequence). Germline trimming cut 4 bases from V and 0 bases from J; bases unmatched to any gene: 6. The CDR3 covers 17 residues. This clonotype was sampled from a woman in her forties who had recovered from COVID-19. V usage is TRBV19 and J usage is TRBJ2-6, with TRBD1 matching 7 bases. The sequenced sample was peripheral blood. The CDR3 region is CASSRTGGISGANVLTF. CDR3 DNA sequence: TGTGCCAGTAGTAGGACAGGAGGAATCTCTGGGGCCAACGTCCTGACTTTC.